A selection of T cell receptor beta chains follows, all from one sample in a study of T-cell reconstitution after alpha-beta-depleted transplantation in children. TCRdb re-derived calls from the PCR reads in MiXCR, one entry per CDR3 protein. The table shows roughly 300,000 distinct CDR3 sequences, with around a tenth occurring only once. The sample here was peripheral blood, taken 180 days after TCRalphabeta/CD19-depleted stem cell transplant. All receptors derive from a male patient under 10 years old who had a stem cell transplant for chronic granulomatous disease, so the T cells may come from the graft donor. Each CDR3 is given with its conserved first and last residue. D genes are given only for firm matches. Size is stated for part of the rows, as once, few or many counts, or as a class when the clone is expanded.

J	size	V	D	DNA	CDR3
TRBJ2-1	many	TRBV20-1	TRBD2	TGCAGTGCTCGTCAGCAGCGGGGGGGCCTGGGTGAGCAGTTCTTC	CSARQQRGGLGEQFF
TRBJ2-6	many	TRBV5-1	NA	TGCGCCAGCAGACAGGGCTTAAACTCTGGGGCCAACGTCCTGACTTTC	CASRQGLNSGANVLTF
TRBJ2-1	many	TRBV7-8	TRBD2	TGTGCCAGCAGCGGGCGTAGCGGGAGCTACAATGAGCAGTTCTTC	CASSGRSGSYNEQFF
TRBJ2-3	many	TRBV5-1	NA	TGCGCCAGCCGAACCCGACCGGACAGCACAGATACGCAGTATTTT	CASRTRPDSTDTQYF
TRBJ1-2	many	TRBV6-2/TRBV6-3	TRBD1	TGTGCCAGCGGTTCCTCCGGGACAGGGTTCATCGCCTTC	CASGSSGTGFIAF
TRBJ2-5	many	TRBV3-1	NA	TGTGCCAGCAGCCAAGAGAGACTAGGAGAAGAGACCCAGTACTTC	CASSQERLGEETQYF
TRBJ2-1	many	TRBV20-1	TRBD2	TGCAGTGCGTCCAATCCCGGGACTAGCGGCTACAATGAGCAGTTCTTC	CSASNPGTSGYNEQFF
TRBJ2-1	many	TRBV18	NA	TGTGCCAGCTCACCACCTAATAGCGGCTACAATGAGCAGTTCTTC	CASSPPNSGYNEQFF
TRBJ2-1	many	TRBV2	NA	TGTGCCAGTCAGAACGTAGGGAGCTCCTACAATGAGCAGTTCTTC	CASQNVGSSYNEQFF
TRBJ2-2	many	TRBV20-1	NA	TGCAGTGCCCCCTCCGGGGAGAGGAACACCGGGGAGCTGTTTTTT	CSAPSGERNTGELFF
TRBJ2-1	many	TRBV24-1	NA	TGTGCCACCAGTGTCCAGGGCCCCTACAATGAGCAGTTCTTC	CATSVQGPYNEQFF
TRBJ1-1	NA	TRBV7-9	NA	TGTGCCAGCAGCTTAACTGGGGTCGGTGAAGCTTTCTTT	CASSLTGVGEAFF
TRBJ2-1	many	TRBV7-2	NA	TGTGCCAGCAGCCCAGAGGCTCTGGCGGAGTACAAGCAGTTCTTC	CASSPEALAEYKQFF
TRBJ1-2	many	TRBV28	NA	TGTGCCAGCAGTTCCGCCCCTGACTACTATGGCTACACCTTC	CASSSAPDYYGYTF
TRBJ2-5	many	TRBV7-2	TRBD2	TGTGCCAGCAGCGAGCAAACGGGGAGGGGGACCCAGTACTTC	CASSEQTGRGTQYF
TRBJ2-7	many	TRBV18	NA	TGTGCCAGCTCACCGAAATCTGACTCCTACGAGCAGTACTTC	CASSPKSDSYEQYF
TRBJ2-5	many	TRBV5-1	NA	TGCGCCAGCAGCTTGTATATTACCCAAGAGACCCAGTACTTC	CASSLYITQETQYF
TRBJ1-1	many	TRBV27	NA	TGTGCCAGCAGCTTCGGGCAGAACACTGAAGCTTTCTTT	CASSFGQNTEAFF
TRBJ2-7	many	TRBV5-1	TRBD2	TGCGCCAGCAGCCGACTAGCGGAGTTCTACGAGCAGTACTTC	CASSRLAEFYEQYF
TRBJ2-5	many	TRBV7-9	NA	TGTGCCAGCAGCTCACCGGGACCCGACCGGGAGACCCAGTACTTC	CASSSPGPDRETQYF
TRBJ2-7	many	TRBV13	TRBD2	TGTGCCAGCAGCCTTAGCGGGCGGACGGACTACGAGCAGTACTTC	CASSLSGRTDYEQYF
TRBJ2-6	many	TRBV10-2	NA	TGCGCCAGCAGTGAGTGGTCGGGGGCCGGGGGCTCTGGGGCCAACGTCCTGACTTTC	CASSEWSGAGGSGANVLTF
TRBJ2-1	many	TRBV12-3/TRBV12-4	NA	TGTGCCAGCAGTGTGCCATTCCAAAATGAGCAGTTCTTC	CASSVPFQNEQFF
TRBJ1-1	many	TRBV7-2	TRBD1	TGTGCCAGCAGCTTAGCGACAGGGCCCCTGGCTTTCTTT	CASSLATGPLAFF
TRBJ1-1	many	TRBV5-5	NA	TGTGCCAGCAGAGTGGGGGCGAACACTGAAGCTTTCTTT	CASRVGANTEAFF
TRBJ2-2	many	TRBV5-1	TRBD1	TGCGCCACAACCCAAGGGACAGGAGGATTCACCGGGGAGCTGTTTTTT	CATTQGTGGFTGELFF
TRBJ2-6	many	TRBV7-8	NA	TGTGCCAGCAGCTCCCAAGTTGCTGAGGGGGGGGCACTCGCTGGGGCCAACGTCCTGACTTTC	CASSSQVAEGGALAGANVLTF
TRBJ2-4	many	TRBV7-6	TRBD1	TGTGCCAGCAGCTTAGGGGGACAGGGCACCAAAAACATTCAGTACTTC	CASSLGGQGTKNIQYF